The subject of this entry is one TCR beta chain. The antigen remains unidentified. This record comes from a study of human T cells and chemical hapten exposure. Study in general: Reading of the patch tests, which applied 0.01% DPC to the upper back, occurred at 6 days. General study findings and limits: Compared to controls, expanded TCRs made significantly more large clusters of similar CDR3s.

The sample's time point: pre-sensitization, week 0. Noted treatment: therapeutic diphenylcyclopropenone sensitization with weekly scalp DPC. Total RNA came from unfractionated whole blood. TCRdb re-derived calls from the RACE reads in MiXCR, one entry per CDR3 protein. This sample has more than 300,000 distinct CDR3 sequences, with about 5.1% found just once. CDR1 DFQATT and CDR2 SNEGSKA come from the germline V gene (reference sequence). The junction had 5 bases not matched to a gene; V was cut back by 5 bases and J by 1 base. The CDR3 is 13 amino acids. The sample here was whole blood, taken in connection with sensitization to the hapten diphenylcyclopropenone (DPC). The TCR sequence derives from a woman aged 45-65 years with alopecia areata. Some clones in this sample may be carry-over from other donors' samples. The J gene is TRBJ2-7, the V gene TRBV20-1; the match to TRBD2 covers 7 bases. CDR3 protein: CSAGGGDSYEQYF. The CDR3 bases are TGCAGTGCTGGTGGGGGGGATTCCTACGAGCAGTACTTC.